This T cell receptor beta chain was sequenced in a study of T cells in Graves' hyperthyroidism and ophthalmopathy. About the study: Peripheral blood sampling occurred at initial diagnosis, before any treatment.

TCR beta CDR3 regions were amplified from RNA. A first-round RT-PCR of the TCR CDR3 used the HTBI primer set. One entry per CDR3 protein, called by TCRdb with MiXCR from the multiplex PCR reads. Of nearly 750,000 distinct CDR3 sequences listed, 35% were seen once; the top ten hold roughly 30%. General study results and limits: Model predictions of ophthalmopathy came a median approximately 6.8 months before onset.

This clonotype was seen at least ten times. The target antigen is unknown. Thyroid ultrasound, orbital computed tomography, clinical symptoms, and serum thyroxine and TRAb underpinned diagnoses. V was clipped by 0 bases and J by 13 bases, with 18 bases between them. Germline V gene sequence: CDR1 WSHSY, CDR2 SAAADI. The CDR3 has 14 amino acids. Sequenced material: blood. This TCR derives from a woman aged 35 to 49 with Graves' hyperthyroidism. The chain has TRBV10-2 and TRBJ2-5; D might be TRBD1 (7 bases). The CDR3 region is CASSESVAGQRSYF. The CDR3 nucleotides are TGCGCCAGCAGTGAGTCGGTCGCGGGACAGCGCTCGTACTTC.